Below, 25 T cell receptor beta chains from the same sample are listed, as sequenced in a study of T cells in Graves' hyperthyroidism and ophthalmopathy. It was RNA transcripts that yielded the amplified TCR beta CDR3 regions. During a first-round RT-PCR of the TCR CDR3, the HTBI primer set was used. TCRdb independently ran MiXCR on the multiplex PCR reads; one entry per CDR3 protein. The sample has about 380,000 distinct CDR3 sequences, approximately 12% seen once. Sequenced material: blood. These receptors originate from a young man with Graves' hyperthyroidism that later progressed to Graves' ophthalmopathy.

For the CDR3, the DNA is TGTGCCAGCTCCCCCGCGCAGGGGGACACCGGGGAGCTGTTTTTT. This sequence encodes CASSPAQGDTGELFF. This chain joins TRBV18 and TRBJ2-2, with 7 bases fitting TRBD1. Per the germline V gene, CDR1 is KGHSH and CDR2 is LQKENI. Unmatched junction bases numbered 7, after V lost 6 bases and J lost 3 bases. The CDR3 has 15 amino acids.

This clonotype was seen repeatedly, ten times or more. The V call is TRBV11-2, the J call TRBJ2-5; D ambiguous. This CDR3 comprises 12 residues. From germline, CDR1 is SGHAT and CDR2 FQNNGV. V was trimmed by 5 bases and J by 5 bases, leaving 9 bases between them. As DNA, the CDR3 is TGTGCCAGCAGCCCGTTCCTCGAGACCCAGTACTTC. Protein: CASSPFLETQYF.

This rearrangement joins TRBV16 to TRBJ2-3; D not certain. Germline CDR1 KGHSY, CDR2 FQNENV. V was shortened by 4 bases and J by 6 bases, with 8 bases between the two germline ends. The CDR3 contains 12 residues. Here the CDR3 DNA reads TGTGCCAGCAGCCCCCACGTCGATACGCAGTATTTT. Translation gives CASSPHVDTQYF.

This clonotype was seen repeatedly, ten times or more. The gene calls are TRBV6-1 and TRBJ1-5; TRBD1 aligns across 8 bases. The ends lost 10 bases at V and 0 bases at J; junction bases unmatched: 8. Germline V lookup: CDR1 MNHNS, CDR2 SASEGT. The CDR3 extends over 15 amino acids. Written as DNA, the CDR3 is TGTGCCACCGCGGACAGGGAATATAGCAATCAGCCCCAGCATTTT. It codes for CATADREYSNQPQHF.

The chain combines TRBV10-3 with TRBJ1-2, with 9 nucleotides matching TRBD1. This CDR3 is 14 amino acids long. The germline gives CDR1 ENHRY, CDR2 SYGVKD. V lost 3 bases, J lost 12 bases, and 11 bases stayed unmatched. The CDR3 region is CAISEWTGEAGHTF. In nucleotides, the CDR3 is TGTGCCATCAGTGAATGGACAGGGGAGGCGGGCCACACCTTC.

Many counts were recorded for this clonotype. The chain carries TRBV5-1 and TRBJ2-3; D is ambiguous. Germline loops: CDR1 SGHRS, CDR2 YFSETQ. The CDR3 spans 15 residues. V lost 1 base and J 4 bases, leaving 13 bases between the germline ends. CDR3 in amino acids: CASSLSADPPDTQYF. For the CDR3, the DNA is TGCGCCAGCAGCTTGTCCGCGGACCCTCCAGATACGCAGTATTTT.

This clonotype has ten or more counts. The CDR3 loop is CASRPTGTANTEAFF. CDR3 nucleotides: TGTGCCAGCAGACCAACCGGGACGGCGAACACTGAAGCTTTCTTT. J is TRBJ1-1 and V is TRBV3-1; D is perhaps TRBD1 (5 bases). V was shortened by 6 bases and J by 1 base, with 15 bases between the two germline ends. The CDR3 covers 15 residues. Germline assignment: CDR1 LGHDT and CDR2 YNNKEL (reference sequence).

This clonotype has at least ten counts. This sequence joins TRBV29-1 and TRBJ1-1; D uncertain. V shed 7 bases and J shed 5 bases, with 17 bases lying between them. The germline CDR1 and CDR2 sequences are SQVTM and ANQGSEA. The CDR3 runs 13 residues. The CDR3 DNA reads as TGCAGCGGGACGACACGGAGAGGTACTGAAGCTTTCTTT. Amino acids: CSGTTRRGTEAFF.

This clonotype was seen ten or more times. The chain uses TRBV28 and TRBJ1-5; D is perhaps TRBD1 (5 bases). This CDR3 region has 14 residues. Germline V lookup: CDR1 MDHEN, CDR2 SYDVKM. V lost 4 bases and J lost 7, with 14 bases in between. The CDR3 nucleotides read TGTGCCAGCAGTTGGGGCTCGGGCAGGCAGCCCCAGCATTTT. It yields the protein CASSWGSGRQPQHF. The full variable domain, in which reference TRBV28 and TRBJ1-5 provide the parts outside the CDR3, is DVKVTQSSRYLVKRTGEKVFLECVQDMDHENMFWYRQDPGLGLRLIYFSYDVKMKEKGDIPEGYSVSREKKERFSLILESASTNQTSMYLCASSWGSGRQPQHFGDGTRLSIL.

The chain has TRBV2 and TRBJ1-4; weak D call: TRBD1 (5 bases). The germline CDR1 and CDR2 sequences are SNHLY and FYNNEI. This CDR3 has 14 amino acids. Trimming removed 1 base from V and 5 bases from J, with 8 bases in between. CDR3 nucleotides: TGTGCCAGCAGTGAAGGGGGCCGAAATGAAAAACTGTTTTTT. Protein: CASSEGGRNEKLFF.

Many counts were recorded for this clonotype. This chain links TRBV20-1 with TRBJ2-3, with 7 bases aligning to TRBD1. The length of the CDR3 is 12 residues. CDR1 is DFQATT, CDR2 SNEGSKA, per germline (reference sequence). J lost 0 bases, V lost 8 bases, and 2 bases had no gene match. CDR3 in amino acids: CSRDSSTDTQYF. CDR3 DNA: TGCAGTAGGGACAGTAGCACAGATACGCAGTATTTT.

This clonotype was seen repeatedly, ten times or more. The chain recombines TRBV28 with TRBJ2-7; D remains ambiguous. Trimming pared 2 bases from V and 5 bases from J, leaving 16 bases between. The germline V gene encodes CDR1 MDHEN and CDR2 SYDVKM. The CDR3 is made up of 15 amino acids. The CDR3 spells CASSLAGSPANEQYF. The CDR3 region has the DNA TGTGCCAGCAGTTTAGCCGGCAGCCCCGCCAACGAGCAGTACTTC.

This clonotype has a handful of counts. The chain uses TRBV29-1 and TRBJ2-7; no clear D gene. The germline CDR1 and CDR2 sequences are SQVTM and ANQGSEA. Deletions cut 4 bases from V and 3 bases from J, with 10 bases between. This CDR3 is built from 12 residues. The CDR3 nucleotides are TGCAGCGTTGGCAAGGACCGCTACGAGCAGTACTTC. This gives the protein CSVGKDRYEQYF.

Ten or more counts support this clonotype. V usage is TRBV28 and J usage is TRBJ1-3; TRBD1 might be the D (6 bases). The CDR3 runs to 15 residues. V dropped 6 bases and J dropped 0 bases, with 12 bases sitting between them. In germline, CDR1 is MDHEN, CDR2 SYDVKM. This chain's CDR3 is CASRLTGHSGNTIYF. CDR3 nucleotides: TGTGCCAGCAGACTGACAGGTCACTCTGGAAACACCATATATTTT.

V is TRBV11-3 and J is TRBJ1-6; a possible D gene is TRBD1 (5 bases). The CDR3 contains 14 residues. In germline, CDR1 is SGHNT, CDR2 YENEEA. V gave up 4 bases and J gave up 9 bases, with 13 bases separating them. The DNA of the CDR3 is TGTGCCAGCAGCTATGGGACGGGAATTTCACCCCTCCACTTT. Translated: CASSYGTGISPLHF.

The sample holds a few counts of this clonotype. This chain uses TRBV7-9 with TRBJ2-7, with D perhaps matching TRBD1 (6 bases). V gave up 1 base and J gave up 2 bases, with 21 bases separating them. The CDR3 consists of 18 residues. Per the germline V gene, CDR1 is SEHNR and CDR2 is FQNEAQ (reference sequence). As DNA, the CDR3 is TGTGCCAGCAGCTTAGGGCCCCCCCCGGGACACCTTCCCTACGAGCAGTACTTC. Translated, it gives CASSLGPPPGHLPYEQYF.

This clonotype was seen only a few times. This CDR3 reads CASSILAGVSYNEQFF. CDR3 coding DNA: TGTGCCAGCAGCATCCTAGCGGGGGTATCCTACAATGAGCAGTTCTTC. The chain is built from TRBV7-2 and TRBJ2-1; TRBD2 agrees at 10 bases. The J segment lost 1 base and the V segment lost 5 bases, leaving 5 bases of the junction unmatched. Germline V lookup: CDR1 SGHTA, CDR2 FQGNSA. The CDR3 is 16 amino acids.

This clonotype was detected ten times or more. The chain joins TRBV12-3 or TRBV12-4 to TRBJ1-4, with 7 bases aligning to TRBD1. With 6 bases clipped from V and 6 bases from J, the junction kept 4 bases outside the gene matches. CDR3 length: 13 amino acids. The CDR3 DNA reads as TGTGCCAGCAGACCTGGGACAGATGAAAAACTGTTTTTT. It codes for CASRPGTDEKLFF.

The chain joins TRBV9 to TRBJ2-2; D gene ambiguous. The germline gives CDR1 SGDLS, CDR2 YYNGEE. V was pared by 0 bases and J by 0 bases, with 9 bases between. The CDR3 loop spans 16 amino acids. CDR3 loop: CASSVGAGTNTGELFF. As DNA, the CDR3 is TGTGCCAGCAGCGTAGGTGCAGGTACGAACACCGGGGAGCTGTTTTTT.

This clonotype was found many times. V usage is TRBV6-1 and J usage is TRBJ2-7; 8 bases line up with TRBD1. Looked up from germline, CDR1 is MNHNS and CDR2 is SASEGT. J gave up 2 bases and V 3 bases, and 3 bases lay outside the gene matches. This CDR3 comprises 14 residues. CDR3 protein: CASSDDRGTYEQYF. The DNA of the CDR3 is TGTGCCAGCAGTGACGACAGGGGAACCTACGAGCAGTACTTC.

This clonotype was counted ten times or more. V usage is TRBV28 and J usage is TRBJ2-7; tentatively, D is TRBD1 (7 bases). Trimming pared 3 bases from V and 2 bases from J, leaving 17 bases between. CDR3 length equals 16 residues. Germline V gives CDR1 MDHEN, CDR2 SYDVKM. CDR3 amino acids: CASSFGSGGRTYEQYF. CDR3 nucleotide sequence: TGTGCCAGCAGTTTCGGCTCAGGGGGGAGGACCTACGAGCAGTACTTC.

This clonotype was seen more than once but under ten times. The chain has TRBV5-1 and TRBJ1-1; weak D call: TRBD1 (5 bases). CDR1 is SGHRS, CDR2 YFSETQ, per germline. The CDR3 loop spans 15 amino acids. Trimming left V 0 bases short and J 4 bases short, with 13 bases between. CDR3 DNA sequence: TGCGCCAGCAGCTTGGGGACGGGGGTGGTCACTGAAGCTTTCTTT. Residues: CASSLGTGVVTEAFF.

This clonotype has at least ten counts. The genes are TRBV5-1 and TRBJ2-7, with 7 bases identical to TRBD1. CDR1 SGHRS and CDR2 YFSETQ come from the germline V gene. The CDR3 extends over 16 amino acids. Germline trimming cut 7 bases from V and 2 bases from J; bases unmatched to any gene: 15. This CDR3 is CASAKPDREKTYEQYF. CDR3 nucleotide sequence: TGCGCCAGCGCAAAACCAGACAGGGAAAAAACCTACGAGCAGTACTTC. Using reference TRBV5-1 and TRBJ2-7 for the parts outside the CDR3, the full variable domain is KAGVTQTPRYLIKTRGQQVTLSCSPISGHRSVSWYQQTPGQGLQFLFEYFSETQRNKGNFPGRFSGRQFSNSRSEMNVSTLELGDSALYLCASAKPDREKTYEQYFGPGTRLTVT.

This clonotype was detected many times. This chain connects TRBV29-1 to TRBJ2-1, with a tentative D call TRBD1 (6 bases). CDR3 length equals 15 residues. V lost 5 bases and J lost 2, with 16 bases in between. The germline CDR1 and CDR2 sequences are SQVTM and ANQGSEA. The CDR3 spells CSVRPRGDTYNEQFF. In DNA, the CDR3 is TGCAGCGTTAGGCCCAGGGGTGATACCTACAATGAGCAGTTCTTC.

This rearrangement joins TRBV7-9 to TRBJ1-2, with D unresolved. This CDR3 has 13 amino acids. V was trimmed by 5 bases and J by 4 bases, leaving 11 bases between them. Germline CDR1 reads SEHNR; CDR2 reads FQNEAQ (reference sequence). This CDR3 is CASSHPMSYGYTF. The CDR3 coding sequence is TGTGCCAGCAGCCACCCAATGAGCTATGGCTACACCTTC.